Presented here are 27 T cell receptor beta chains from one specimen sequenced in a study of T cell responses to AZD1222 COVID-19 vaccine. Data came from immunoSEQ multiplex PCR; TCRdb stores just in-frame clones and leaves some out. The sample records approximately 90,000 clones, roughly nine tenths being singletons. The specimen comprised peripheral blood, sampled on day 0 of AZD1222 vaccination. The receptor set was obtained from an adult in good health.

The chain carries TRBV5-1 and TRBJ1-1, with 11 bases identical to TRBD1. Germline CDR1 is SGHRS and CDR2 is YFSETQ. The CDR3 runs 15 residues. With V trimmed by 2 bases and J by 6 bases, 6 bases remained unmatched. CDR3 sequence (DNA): TGCGCCAGCAGCTTTGGGACAGGGGGTTTCGCTGAAGCTTTCTTT. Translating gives CASSFGTGGFAEAFF. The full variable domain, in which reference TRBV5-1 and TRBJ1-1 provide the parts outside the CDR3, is KAGVTQTPRYLIKTRGQQVTLSCSPISGHRSVSWYQQTPGQGLQFLFEYFSETQRNKGNFPGRFSGRQFSNSRSEMNVSTLELGDSALYLCASSFGTGGFAEAFFGQGTRLTVV.

CDR3 bases: TGTGCCAGCAGTTTAAAGAGGGGACGGAACACTGAAGCTTTCTTT. Translated: CASSLKRGRNTEAFF. The rearrangement joins TRBV28 to TRBJ1-1; weak D call: TRBD1 (5 bases). Germline assignment: CDR1 MDHEN and CDR2 SYDVKM. This CDR3 has 15 residues. The V end lost 2 bases, the J end lost 1 base, and 11 bases lay between the germline ends.

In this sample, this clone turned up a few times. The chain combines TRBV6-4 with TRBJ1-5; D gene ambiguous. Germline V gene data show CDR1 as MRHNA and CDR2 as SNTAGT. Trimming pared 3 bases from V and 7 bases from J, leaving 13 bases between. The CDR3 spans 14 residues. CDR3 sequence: CASSESLGSQPQHF. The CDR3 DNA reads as TGTGCCAGCAGTGAAAGTCTCGGGTCGCAGCCCCAGCATTTT.

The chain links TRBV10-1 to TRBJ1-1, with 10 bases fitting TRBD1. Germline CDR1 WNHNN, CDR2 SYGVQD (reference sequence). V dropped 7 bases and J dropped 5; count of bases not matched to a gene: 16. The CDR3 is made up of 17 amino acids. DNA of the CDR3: TGCGCCAGCACTAACCCGGGACAGGGGTGTGAGGGGACTGAAGCTTTCTTT. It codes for CASTNPGQGCEGTEAFF.

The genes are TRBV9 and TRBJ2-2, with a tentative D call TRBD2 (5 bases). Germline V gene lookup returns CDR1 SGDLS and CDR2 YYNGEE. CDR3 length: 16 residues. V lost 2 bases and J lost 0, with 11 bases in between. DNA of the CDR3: TGTGCCAGCAGCGTTTATAGCGCCGCGAACACCGGGGAGCTGTTTTTT. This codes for CASSVYSAANTGELFF.

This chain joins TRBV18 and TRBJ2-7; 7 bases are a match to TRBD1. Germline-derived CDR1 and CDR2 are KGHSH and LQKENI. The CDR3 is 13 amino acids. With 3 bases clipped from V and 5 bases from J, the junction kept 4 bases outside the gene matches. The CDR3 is CASSPTGVNEQYF. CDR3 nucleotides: TGTGCCAGCTCACCCACAGGGGTGAACGAGCAGTACTTC.

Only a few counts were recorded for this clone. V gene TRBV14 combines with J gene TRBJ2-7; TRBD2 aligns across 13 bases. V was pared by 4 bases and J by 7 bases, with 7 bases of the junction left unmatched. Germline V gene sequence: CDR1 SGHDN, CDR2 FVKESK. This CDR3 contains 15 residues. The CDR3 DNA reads TGTGCCAGCAGCCGGACTAGCGGGGGCTTAGGGGAGCAGTACTTC. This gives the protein CASSRTSGGLGEQYF.

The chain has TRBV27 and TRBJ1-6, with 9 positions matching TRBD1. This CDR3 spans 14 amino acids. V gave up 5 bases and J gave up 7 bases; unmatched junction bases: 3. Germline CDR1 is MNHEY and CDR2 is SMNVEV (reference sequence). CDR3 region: CASSPDRGNSPLHF. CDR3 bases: TGTGCCAGCAGTCCGGACAGGGGCAATTCACCCCTCCACTTT.

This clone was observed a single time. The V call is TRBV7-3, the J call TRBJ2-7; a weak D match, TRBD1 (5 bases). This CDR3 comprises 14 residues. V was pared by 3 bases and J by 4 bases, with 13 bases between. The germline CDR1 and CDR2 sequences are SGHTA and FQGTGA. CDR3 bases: TGTGCCAGCAGCTTTCGACAGAACCCTTACGAGCAGTACTTC. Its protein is CASSFRQNPYEQYF. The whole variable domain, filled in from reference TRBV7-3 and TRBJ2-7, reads GAGVSQTPSNKVTEKGKYVELRCDPISGHTALYWYRQSLGQGPEFLIYFQGTGAADDSGLPNDRFFAVRPEGSVSTLKIQRTERGDSAVYLCASSFRQNPYEQYFGPGTRLTVT.

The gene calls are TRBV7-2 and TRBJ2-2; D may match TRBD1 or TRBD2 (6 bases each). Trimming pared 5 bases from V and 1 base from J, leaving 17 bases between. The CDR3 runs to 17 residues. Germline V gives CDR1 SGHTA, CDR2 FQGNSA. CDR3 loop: CASSPSEGGLNTGELFF. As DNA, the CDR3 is TGTGCCAGCAGCCCGTCTGAAGGGGGGCTGAACACCGGGGAGCTGTTTTTT.

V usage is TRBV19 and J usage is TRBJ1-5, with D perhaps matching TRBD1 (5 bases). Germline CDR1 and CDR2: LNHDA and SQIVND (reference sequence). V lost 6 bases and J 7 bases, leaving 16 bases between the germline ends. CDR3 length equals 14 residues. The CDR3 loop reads CASSFSGGGQPQHF. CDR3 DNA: TGTGCCAGTAGCTTTTCGGGGGGAGGGCAGCCCCAGCATTTT.

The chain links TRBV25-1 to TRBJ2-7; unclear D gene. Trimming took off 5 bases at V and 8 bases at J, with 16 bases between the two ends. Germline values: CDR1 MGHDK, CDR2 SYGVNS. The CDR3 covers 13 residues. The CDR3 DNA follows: TGTGCCAGCAGTACTAATCAAGGACGGCAGCAGTACTTC. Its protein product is CASSTNQGRQQYF.

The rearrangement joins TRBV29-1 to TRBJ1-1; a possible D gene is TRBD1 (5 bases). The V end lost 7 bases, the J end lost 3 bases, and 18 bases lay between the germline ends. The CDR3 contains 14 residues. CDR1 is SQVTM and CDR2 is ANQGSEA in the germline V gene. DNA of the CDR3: TGCAGCGCCCCGGGCAGGGCGGGGGACACTGAAGCTTTCTTT. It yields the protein CSAPGRAGDTEAFF.

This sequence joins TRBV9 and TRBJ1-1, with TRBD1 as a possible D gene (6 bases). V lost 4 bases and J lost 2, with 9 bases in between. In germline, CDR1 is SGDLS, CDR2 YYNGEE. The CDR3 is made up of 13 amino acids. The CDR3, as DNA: TGTGCCAGCAGCTACAGGGTCAACACTGAAGCTTTCTTT. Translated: CASSYRVNTEAFF.

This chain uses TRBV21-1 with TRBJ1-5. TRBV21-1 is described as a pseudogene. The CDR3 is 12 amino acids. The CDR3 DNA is TGTGCCAGCAGCAAAGTAGGAGAGTTGGAGCATTTT. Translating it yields CASSKVGELEHF.

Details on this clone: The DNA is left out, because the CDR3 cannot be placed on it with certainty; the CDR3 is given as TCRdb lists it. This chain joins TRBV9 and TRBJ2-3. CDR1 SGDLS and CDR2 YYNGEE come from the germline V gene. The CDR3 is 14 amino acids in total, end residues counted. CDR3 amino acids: CASSASFLADTQYF.

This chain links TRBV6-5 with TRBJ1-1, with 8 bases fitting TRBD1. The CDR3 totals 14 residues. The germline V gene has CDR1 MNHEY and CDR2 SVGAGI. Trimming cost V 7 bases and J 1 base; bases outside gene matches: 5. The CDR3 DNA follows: TGTGCCAGCAAGGTCGGACAGGGGAACACTGAAGCTTTCTTT. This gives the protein CASKVGQGNTEAFF.

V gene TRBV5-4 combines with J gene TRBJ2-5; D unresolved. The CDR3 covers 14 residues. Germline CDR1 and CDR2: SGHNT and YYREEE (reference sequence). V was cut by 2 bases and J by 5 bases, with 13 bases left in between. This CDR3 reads CASSFGRASETQYF. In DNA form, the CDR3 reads TGTGCCAGCAGCTTTGGACGCGCTTCGGAGACCCAGTACTTC.

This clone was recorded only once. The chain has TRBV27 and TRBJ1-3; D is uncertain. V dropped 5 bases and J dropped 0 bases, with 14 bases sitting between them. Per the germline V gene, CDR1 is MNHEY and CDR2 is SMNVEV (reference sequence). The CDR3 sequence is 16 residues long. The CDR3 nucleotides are TGTGCCAGCAGTCTCAACTACCTAAGCTCTGGAAACACCATATATTTT. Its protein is CASSLNYLSSGNTIYF.

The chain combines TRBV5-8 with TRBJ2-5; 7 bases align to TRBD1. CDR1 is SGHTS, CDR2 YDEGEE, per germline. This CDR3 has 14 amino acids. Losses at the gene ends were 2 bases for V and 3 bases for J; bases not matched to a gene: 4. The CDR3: CASSFGTDEETQYF. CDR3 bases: TGTGCCAGCAGCTTTGGGACAGACGAAGAGACCCAGTACTTC.

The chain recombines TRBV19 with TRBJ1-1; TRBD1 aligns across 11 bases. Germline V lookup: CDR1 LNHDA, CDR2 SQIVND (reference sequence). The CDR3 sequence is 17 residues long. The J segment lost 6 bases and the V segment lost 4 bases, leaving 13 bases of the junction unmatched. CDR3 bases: TGTGCCAGTAGTACGGACAGGGGGCCCAATACGCGGGCTGAAGCTTTCTTT. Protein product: CASSTDRGPNTRAEAFF.

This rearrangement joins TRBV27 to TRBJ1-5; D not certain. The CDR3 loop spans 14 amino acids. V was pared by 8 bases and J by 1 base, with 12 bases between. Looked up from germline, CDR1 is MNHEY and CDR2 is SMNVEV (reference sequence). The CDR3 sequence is CASSNQESNQPQHF. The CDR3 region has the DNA TGTGCCAGCTCCAATCAAGAGAGCAATCAGCCCCAGCATTTT.

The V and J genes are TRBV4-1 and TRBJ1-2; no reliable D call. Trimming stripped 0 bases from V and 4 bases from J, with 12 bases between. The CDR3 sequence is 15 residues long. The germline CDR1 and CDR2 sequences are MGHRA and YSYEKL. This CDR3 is CASSQDETAPYGYTF. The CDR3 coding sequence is TGCGCCAGCAGCCAAGATGAAACGGCGCCCTATGGCTACACCTTC.

CDR3 sequence reads: CASSETGTVPYEQYF. The CDR3 bases are TGTGCCAGCAGTGAAACCGGGACGGTTCCCTACGAGCAGTACTTC. The chain combines TRBV6-1 with TRBJ2-7; D may correspond to TRBD1 or TRBD2 (5 bases each). The CDR3 contains 15 residues. Germline lookup yields CDR1 MNHNS and CDR2 SASEGT. Trimming removed 2 bases at V and 2 bases at J, with 13 bases between.

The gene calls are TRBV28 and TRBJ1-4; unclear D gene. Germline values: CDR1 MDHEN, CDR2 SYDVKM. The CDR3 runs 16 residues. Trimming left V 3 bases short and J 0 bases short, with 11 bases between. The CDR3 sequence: CASSFSRFATNEKLFF. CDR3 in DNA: TGTGCCAGCAGTTTTTCCCGTTTTGCAACTAATGAAAAACTGTTTTTT.

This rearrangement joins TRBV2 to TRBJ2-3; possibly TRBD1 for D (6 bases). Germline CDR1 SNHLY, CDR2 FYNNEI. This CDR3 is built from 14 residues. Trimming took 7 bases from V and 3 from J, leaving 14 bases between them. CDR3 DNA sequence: TGTGCCAGCACGGTACAGGGAGTTACAGATACGCAGTATTTT. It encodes CASTVQGVTDTQYF.

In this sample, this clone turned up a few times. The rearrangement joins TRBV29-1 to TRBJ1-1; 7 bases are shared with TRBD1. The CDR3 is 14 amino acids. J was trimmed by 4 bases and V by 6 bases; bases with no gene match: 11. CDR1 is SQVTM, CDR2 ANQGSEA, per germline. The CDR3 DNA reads TGCAGCGTCGCGAGACAGGGTAGGAGCACTGAAGCTTTCTTT. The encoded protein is CSVARQGRSTEAFF.